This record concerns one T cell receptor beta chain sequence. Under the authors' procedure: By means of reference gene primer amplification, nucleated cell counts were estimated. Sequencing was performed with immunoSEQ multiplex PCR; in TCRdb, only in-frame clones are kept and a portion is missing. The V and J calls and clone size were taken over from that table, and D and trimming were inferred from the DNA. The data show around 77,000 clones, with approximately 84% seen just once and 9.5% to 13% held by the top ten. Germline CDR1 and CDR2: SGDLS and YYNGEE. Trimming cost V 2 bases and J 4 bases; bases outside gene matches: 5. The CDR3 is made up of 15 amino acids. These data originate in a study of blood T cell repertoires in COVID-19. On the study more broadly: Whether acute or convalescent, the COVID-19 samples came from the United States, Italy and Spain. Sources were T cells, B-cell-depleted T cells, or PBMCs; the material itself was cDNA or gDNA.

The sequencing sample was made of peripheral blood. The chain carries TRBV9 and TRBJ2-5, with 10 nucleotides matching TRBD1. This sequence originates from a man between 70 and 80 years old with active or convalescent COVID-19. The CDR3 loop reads CASSVGQGGAETQYF. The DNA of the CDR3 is TGTGCCAGCAGCGTCGGACAGGGGGGGGCAGAGACCCAGTACTTC. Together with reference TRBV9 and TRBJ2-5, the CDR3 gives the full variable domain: DSGVTQTPKHLITATGQRVTLRCSPRSGDLSVYWYQQSLDQGLQFLIQYYNGEERAKGNILERFSAQQFPDLHSELNLSSLELGDSALYFCASSVGQGGAETQYFGPGTRLLVL.